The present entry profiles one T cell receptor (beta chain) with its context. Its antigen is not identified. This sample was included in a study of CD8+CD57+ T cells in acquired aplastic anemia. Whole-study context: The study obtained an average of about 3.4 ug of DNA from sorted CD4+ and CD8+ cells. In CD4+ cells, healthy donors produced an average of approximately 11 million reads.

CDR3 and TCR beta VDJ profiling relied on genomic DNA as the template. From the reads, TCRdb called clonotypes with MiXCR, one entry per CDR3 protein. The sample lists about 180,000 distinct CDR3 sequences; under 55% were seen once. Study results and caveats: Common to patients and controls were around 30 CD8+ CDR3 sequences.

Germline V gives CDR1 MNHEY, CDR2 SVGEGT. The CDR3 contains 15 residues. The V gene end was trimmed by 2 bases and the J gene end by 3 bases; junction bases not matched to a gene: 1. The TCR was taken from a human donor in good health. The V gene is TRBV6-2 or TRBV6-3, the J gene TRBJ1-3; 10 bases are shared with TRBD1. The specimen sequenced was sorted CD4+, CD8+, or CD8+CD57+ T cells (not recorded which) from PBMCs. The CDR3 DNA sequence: TGTGCCAGCAGTTACGGACAGGGGGGTGGAAACACCATATATTTT. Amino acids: CASSYGQGGGNTIYF.